This T cell receptor beta chain was recorded in a study of OX40 agonist ivuxolimab in advanced cancers. Regarding the study as a whole: At doses 0.1 to 3.0 mg/kg, CD4+ and CD8+ clones expanded. Some patients without response likewise showed low normalized clonal expansion.

As regards this clone: Its antigen is unknown.

Generated by immunoSEQ multiplex PCR, the TCRdb table keeps only in-frame clones and is missing some. The table has fewer than 90,000 clones, approximately 93% seen once. The germline V gene encodes CDR1 PRHDT and CDR2 FYEKMQ (reference sequence). The CDR3 length is 13 residues. V lost 2 bases to trimming and J lost 3 bases, with 6 bases between them. The chain is built from TRBV13 and TRBJ2-3; D remains unclear. Sequencing was performed on CD4+ or CD8+ T cells sorted from blood, taken in a trial of the OX40 agonist ivuxolimab. This receptor was obtained from an adult with an advanced solid tumor such as melanoma, head and neck, liver or kidney cancer. The DNA of the CDR3 is TGTGCCAGCAGCTTAAGGCTTACAGATACGCAGTATTTT. Translated, it gives CASSLRLTDTQYF.